A selection of T cell receptor beta chains follows, all from one sample in a study of CD8+ T cells in alopecia areata. TCRdb's copy holds only in-frame clones and misses some; the assay was immunoSEQ multiplex PCR. The table has some 150,000 clones, around half seen once. This specimen consisted of CD8+ T cells sorted from blood, obtained at week 0. These TCRs come from a human donor with alopecia areata. Each CDR3 is given with its conserved first and last residue. The order of the fields is J gene, D gene, clone size, V gene, CDR3 protein, CDR3 DNA. The D gene is left open where the match is weak. Size tells how often a clone was seen (once, few, many) or the class of an expanded clone, and some rows leave it out.

TRBJ2-6,TRBD1,.,TRBV30,CAWSQGAPGANVLTF,TGTGCCTGGAGCCAGGGGGCCCCGGGGGCCAACGTCCTGACTTTC
TRBJ2-7,TRBD1,.,TRBV11-2,CASSLGVGQGGYEQYF,TGTGCCAGCAGCTTAGGAGTGGGACAGGGGGGCTACGAGCAGTACTTC
TRBJ2-7,.,.,TRBV7-6,CASSPRGPSDEQYF,TGTGCCAGCAGCCCGAGAGGGCCGAGCGACGAGCAGTACTTC
TRBJ2-1,.,.,TRBV7-7,CASSLQEYNEQFF,TGTGCCAGCAGCTTACAGGAGTACAATGAGCAGTTCTTC
TRBJ1-1,.,few,TRBV29-1,CSVERGGTEAFF,TGCAGCGTTGAGAGGGGAGGAACTGAAGCTTTCTTT
TRBJ2-7,.,few,TRBV7-8,CASSLAQGEEYF,TGTGCCAGCAGCTTAGCGCAGGGGGAGGAGTACTTC
TRBJ2-7,.,.,TRBV29-1,CSALAGYEQYF,TGCAGCGCCCTTGCGGGCTACGAGCAGTACTTC
TRBJ2-3,TRBD1,.,TRBV11-2,CASSLGGDRPRDTQYF,TGTGCCAGCAGCTTAGGGGGGGACAGGCCGAGGGATACGCAGTATTTT
TRBJ1-4,TRBD1,.,TRBV27,CASSLGGQGVEKLFF,TGTGCCAGCAGTTTGGGGGGACAGGGTGTTGAAAAACTGTTTTTT
TRBJ1-1,.,.,TRBV30,CASIIYGTEAFF,TGTGCCTCCATCATATACGGGACTGAAGCTTTCTTT
TRBJ1-2,.,.,TRBV29-1,CSVEGGSTNYGYTF,TGCAGCGTAGAGGGCGGATCGACTAACTATGGCTACACCTTC
TRBJ1-1,.,.,TRBV29-1,CSVDGGDNTEAFF,TGCAGCGTTGACGGAGGGGACAACACTGAAGCTTTCTTT
TRBJ2-1,TRBD1,few,TRBV29-1,CSVWGAGGQNEQFF,TGCAGCGTTTGGGGGGCAGGGGGCCAAAATGAGCAGTTCTTC
TRBJ1-1,.,.,TRBV29-1,CSVEWGPPEAFF,TGCAGCGTTGAATGGGGGCCGCCTGAAGCTTTCTTT
TRBJ2-7,.,.,TRBV28,CANSLGGRPYEQYF,TGTGCCAACAGTTTAGGCGGACGGCCCTACGAGCAGTACTTC
TRBJ2-1,.,.,TRBV6-5,CASSYSGGGPGNEQFF,TGTGCCAGCAGTTACTCTGGAGGGGGGCCCGGCAATGAGCAGTTCTTC
TRBJ2-2,.,.,TRBV6-6,CASSPGVAFTGELFF,TGTGCCAGCAGCCCGGGAGTAGCATTTACCGGGGAGCTGTTTTTT
TRBJ2-7,TRBD1,few,TRBV29-1,CSVERDRDEQYF,TGCAGCGTTGAAAGGGACAGGGACGAGCAGTACTTC
TRBJ1-2,.,.,TRBV7-2,CASSLRDAIYGYTF,TGTGCCAGCAGCTTACGGGACGCTATCTATGGCTACACCTTC
TRBJ2-7,TRBD1,.,TRBV30,CAWSVTGGMLEQYF,TGTGCCTGGAGTGTTACAGGGGGAATGCTCGAGCAGTACTTC
TRBJ2-7,.,few,TRBV28,CASLGRNSYEQYF,TGTGCCAGCCTCGGACGGAACTCCTACGAGCAGTACTTC
TRBJ2-4,.,.,TRBV9,CASSVSLPDGRNIQYF,TGTGCCAGCAGCGTATCCCTCCCGGATGGCCGGAACATTCAGTACTTC
TRBJ1-1,.,few,TRBV4-3,CASSQDRRNTEAFF,TGCGCCAGCAGCCAAGACAGGCGGAACACTGAAGCTTTCTTT
TRBJ2-5,.,once,TRBV25-1,CASSDTETEETQYF,TGTGCCAGCAGTGACACTGAGACAGAAGAGACCCAGTACTTC
TRBJ2-1,TRBD2,few,TRBV29-1,CSLRGGGIGNEQFF,TGCAGCTTGCGGGGCGGGGGGATTGGCAATGAGCAGTTCTTC
TRBJ2-7,.,few,TRBV15,CATSRDGTSYEQYF,TGTGCCACCAGCAGAGATGGGACTTCCTACGAGCAGTACTTC
TRBJ2-1,TRBD2,.,TRBV2,CASNVGGGDPSSYNEQFF,TGTGCCAGCAACGTCGGCGGGGGGGATCCGAGCTCCTACAATGAGCAGTTCTTC
TRBJ2-6,.,.,TRBV9,CASSGSGANVLTF,TGTGCCAGCAGCGGCTCTGGGGCCAACGTCCTGACTTTC
TRBJ2-7,.,.,TRBV6-5,CASSYSTGVNYEQYF,TGTGCCAGCAGTTACTCGACGGGTGTGAACTACGAGCAGTACTTC
TRBJ2-7,.,.,TRBV4-3,CASSPLLNYEQYF,TGCGCCAGCAGCCCATTACTGAACTACGAGCAGTACTTC
TRBJ1-3,.,.,TRBV11-2,CASIGGNTIYF,TGTGCCAGCATCGGAGGAAACACCATATATTTT
TRBJ2-3,.,.,TRBV5-1,CASSLISTDTQYF,TGCGCCAGCAGCTTGATTAGCACAGATACGCAGTATTTT
TRBJ1-2,.,few,TRBV29-1,CSALVPDGPNYGYTF,TGCAGCGCTCTCGTGCCGGACGGACCTAACTATGGCTACACCTTC
TRBJ2-4,.,.,TRBV7-2,CASSLYSGATGAKNIQYF,TGTGCCAGCAGCTTATATTCGGGGGCCACTGGAGCCAAAAACATTCAGTACTTC
TRBJ2-1,.,few,TRBV7-8,CASSPDLASLYNEQFF,TGTGCCAGCAGCCCAGACCTAGCGAGCTTGTACAATGAGCAGTTCTTC
TRBJ2-1,TRBD2,.,TRBV7-3,CASSSRTSGVNEQFF,TGTGCCAGCAGCTCCCGGACTAGCGGGGTCAATGAGCAGTTCTTC
TRBJ1-6,.,few,TRBV5-6,CASKGYNSPLHF,TGTGCCAGCAAGGGGTATAATTCACCCCTCCACTTT
TRBJ1-2,TRBD1,.,TRBV13,CASSLGQGGGYTF,TGTGCCAGCAGCCTGGGACAGGGCGGCGGCTACACCTTC